This T cell receptor (beta chain) was recorded in a study of T cell repertoires in cytomegalovirus infection (dated by TCRdb to about 2019). Describing the broader study: The HLA type of each donor mattered for the analysis, because public TCR beta signatures pointed to carriage of CMV infection along with the matching HLA type. General conclusions and limits of the study: In the ex vivo response, HLA-C-restricted CMV-specific TCR beta clonotypes were dominant, and in two of eight donors the single most frequent clonotype came from this HLA-C-restricted group. In both this cohort and an independent cohort of several hundred donors, the cumulative frequency of public TCR beta family members distinguished carriers of CMV infection plus the relevant HLA type.

Points on this clonotype: No antigen is known for it. Per-nucleotide qualities are absent, and no much larger clonotype sits a single base away.

Sequencing used an Illumina HiSeq 1500. TCRdb's own reprocessing of the public reads used fastp at Q25 and MiXCR and kept productive beta chains. Rows are combined by CDR3 protein, so each entry shows the most common genes and DNA. The sample data list 300,000 to 400,000 distinct CDR3 sequences, and 18% of these were observed just once. The biggest ten clones account for around 8.6% of the sample. The cysteine opens and the phenylalanine closes a CDR3 of 16 amino acids. Only the CDR3 portion is preserved as DNA: 48 bases, with reading frame beginning at the first base. Here V drops 0 bases and J drops 5 bases, and the junction holds 5 bases not matched to any gene. Based on the germline V gene (reference sequence), the CDR1 and CDR2 sequences are DFQATT and SNEGSKA.

The origin of this receptor is a human donor in good health (CMV status not recorded). Some clones in this sample may be carry-over from other donors' samples. The sequence joins TRBV20-1 to TRBJ2-1; the junction holds 12 bases that match TRBD2. The source material was PBMCs. The CDR3 protein is CSARDLLAGGNNEQFF. The DNA sequence follows: TGCAGTGCTAGAGACTTACTAGCGGGAGGAAACAATGAGCAGTTCTTC.